This T cell receptor beta chain is drawn from a study of T-cell reconstitution after alpha-beta-depleted transplantation in children. The study's findings and limits: Diversity of TCRbeta at day 60 was high in some patients, arising from surviving recipient T cells and thymic progenitors.

This clonotype was counted many times. Its target is not known. Library preparation (for TCRbeta) was performed with unique molecular identifiers. Using its own MiXCR run on the PCR reads, TCRdb lists one record per CDR3 protein. Altogether 600,000 to 700,000 distinct CDR3 sequences are present, roughly 14% being singletons, with the ten largest covering roughly 0.77%. The CDR3 loop spans 15 amino acids. Germline V gene data show CDR1 as KGHDR and CDR2 as SFDVKD. With V trimmed by 3 bases and J by 6 bases, 5 bases remained unmatched. Specimen: PBMCs, collected before TCRalphabeta/CD19-depleted stem cell transplant. The rearrangement links TRBV24-1 to TRBJ2-2, with 8 bases that match TRBD1. The source is a girl aged 2-10 years with congenital amegakaryocytic thrombocytopenia, due to receive a stem cell transplant. CDR3 protein: CATSDTGQGSGELFF. In DNA form, the CDR3 reads TGTGCCACCAGTGATACCGGACAGGGCTCCGGGGAGCTGTTTTTT.